A single sample is the source of the 14 T cell receptor beta chains below, sequenced in a study of cytomegalovirus exposure and HLA in healthy donors. Use of 60 Vbeta and 13 Jbeta primers characterized the PCR. Data came from immunoSEQ multiplex PCR; TCRdb stores just in-frame clones and leaves some out. In the table there are about 110,000 clones, roughly four fifths of which are singletons. Sequencing input: PBMCs. Receptors originate from a man in his forties or fifties in good health and CMV-seronegative.

This clone was seen a handful of times. The genes are TRBV10-2 and TRBJ2-1, with TRBD1 matching over 9 bases. The CDR3 has 13 amino acids. J lost 12 bases, V lost 7 bases, and 10 bases had no gene match. Germline values: CDR1 WSHSY, CDR2 SAAADI. The CDR3: CASTVSSTGGQFF. In nucleotides, the CDR3 is TGCGCCAGCACCGTGTCCTCGACAGGGGGGCAGTTCTTC.

V gene TRBV27 combines with J gene TRBJ2-3; 7 bases agree with TRBD1. The ends lost 3 bases at V and 2 bases at J; junction bases unmatched: 2. CDR1 is MNHEY and CDR2 is SMNVEV in the germline V gene (reference sequence). The CDR3 length is 14 residues. The CDR3 sequence: CASSLGTATDTQYF. The CDR3 DNA reads as TGTGCCAGCAGTTTGGGGACAGCCACAGATACGCAGTATTTT.

The rearrangement uses TRBV7-9 and TRBJ2-6; D might be TRBD1 (5 bases). Trimming shortened V by 6 bases and J by 4 bases, and 13 bases separated the two germline ends. The germline V gene has CDR1 SEHNR and CDR2 FQNEAQ (reference sequence). CDR3 length equals 15 residues. For the CDR3, the DNA is TGTGCCAGCAGTTCAGGGTTCTCCGGGGCCAACGTCCTGACTTTC. It specifies CASSSGFSGANVLTF.

The rearrangement uses TRBV2 and TRBJ2-1; TRBD2 aligns across 11 bases. The CDR3 is 16 amino acids. After removal of 4 bases from V and 5 bases from J, the junction contained 7 bases not matched to a gene. Germline values: CDR1 SNHLY, CDR2 FYNNEI. The CDR3, as DNA: TGTGCCAGCAGTGCTTTCGGGACTAGCGGTAACAATGAGCAGTTCTTC. It codes for CASSAFGTSGNNEQFF.

The CDR3 nucleotides are TGTGCCAGCAGCCAAGATTGGCTAGGTCTTGAGCAGTTCTTC. It translates to CASSQDWLGLEQFF. This chain uses TRBV4-2 with TRBJ2-1; D unclear. The CDR3 sequence is 14 residues long. V gave up 0 bases and J gave up 9 bases, with 12 bases separating them. CDR1 LGHNA and CDR2 YNFKEQ come from the germline V gene.

This clone was observed once. V is TRBV7-8 and J is TRBJ1-5; tentative D call: TRBD1 (5 bases). The V gene's germline CDR1 is SGHVS and CDR2 FQNEAQ. V was pared by 1 base and J by 2 bases, with 18 bases between. This CDR3 contains 18 residues. The CDR3 region is CASSLVSGRARGNQPQHF. The DNA for the CDR3 is TGTGCCAGCAGCTTAGTATCTGGCAGGGCGAGAGGCAATCAGCCCCAGCATTTT.

This rearrangement joins TRBV19 to TRBJ2-3; D gene ambiguous. The V end was cut by 0 bases, the J end by 2 bases, with 12 bases between. The CDR3 loop spans 16 amino acids. The germline V gene has CDR1 LNHDA and CDR2 SQIVND (reference sequence). Here the CDR3 reads CASSIDLYGSTDTQYF. CDR3 coding DNA: TGTGCCAGTAGTATAGATCTATACGGTTCCACAGATACGCAGTATTTT.

This clone has just a few counts. J is TRBJ2-7 and V is TRBV29-1; TRBD1 matches at 10 bases. The CDR3 has 12 residues. CDR1 and CDR2 (germline): SQVTM, ANQGSEA. J lost 5 bases, V lost 4 bases, and 2 bases had no gene match. CDR3 bases: TGCAGCGTTGGGACAGGGGGAAACGAGCAGTACTTC. Protein sequence: CSVGTGGNEQYF.

The V and J genes are TRBV2 and TRBJ2-3; 8 bases line up with TRBD1. The germline gives CDR1 SNHLY, CDR2 FYNNEI. J gave up 2 bases and V 9 bases, and 10 bases lay outside the gene matches. CDR3 length equals 15 residues. The CDR3 coding sequence is TGTGCCAGTTTGGGACGGGACAGGACCACAGATACGCAGTATTTT. Translation: CASLGRDRTTDTQYF.

The chain employs TRBV4-2 and TRBJ1-3, with TRBD1 as a possible D gene (6 bases). The germline gives CDR1 LGHNA, CDR2 YNFKEQ. With 0 bases removed from V and 8 bases from J, the gap between germline ends came to 14 bases. CDR3 length: 15 residues. The CDR3 reads CASSQERTAGDTIYF. CDR3 nucleotide sequence: TGTGCCAGCAGCCAAGAGCGGACAGCGGGGGACACCATATATTTT.

This chain joins TRBV19 and TRBJ2-4; TRBD2 agrees at 7 bases. CDR3 size: 13 residues. Germline V gene data show CDR1 as LNHDA and CDR2 as SQIVND (reference sequence). V lost 3 bases and J lost 5; bases outside the gene matches: 1. DNA for the CDR3: TGTGCCAGTAGTATGGGGGGGGAAAACATTCAGTACTTC. This sequence encodes CASSMGGENIQYF.

The chain uses TRBV10-2 and TRBJ2-2; no clear D gene. V was cut by 0 bases and J by 0 bases, with 8 bases left in between. Germline CDR1 is WSHSY and CDR2 is SAAADI. The CDR3 runs to 16 residues. The DNA for the CDR3 is TGCGCCAGCAGTGAGTCGATTCAGGCGAACACCGGGGAGCTGTTTTTT. Amino acids: CASSESIQANTGELFF.

The V call is TRBV7-2, the J call TRBJ1-1; D ambiguous. From germline, CDR1 is SGHTA and CDR2 FQGNSA. This CDR3 comprises 13 residues. V was clipped by 8 bases and J by 1 base, with 11 bases between them. DNA for the CDR3: TGTGCCAGCCACGAGAGCCCGAACACTGAAGCTTTCTTT. It translates to CASHESPNTEAFF.

V usage is TRBV28 and J usage is TRBJ2-3; 10 nucleotides line up with TRBD2. The CDR3 spans 16 residues. Trimming at V came to 7 bases and at J to 4 bases, leaving 11 bases not matched to a gene. Germline values: CDR1 MDHEN, CDR2 SYDVKM. CDR3 DNA sequence: TGTGCCAGCAAGGGCAACGAACTAGCGGGGCCAGATACGCAGTATTTT. This sequence encodes CASKGNELAGPDTQYF.